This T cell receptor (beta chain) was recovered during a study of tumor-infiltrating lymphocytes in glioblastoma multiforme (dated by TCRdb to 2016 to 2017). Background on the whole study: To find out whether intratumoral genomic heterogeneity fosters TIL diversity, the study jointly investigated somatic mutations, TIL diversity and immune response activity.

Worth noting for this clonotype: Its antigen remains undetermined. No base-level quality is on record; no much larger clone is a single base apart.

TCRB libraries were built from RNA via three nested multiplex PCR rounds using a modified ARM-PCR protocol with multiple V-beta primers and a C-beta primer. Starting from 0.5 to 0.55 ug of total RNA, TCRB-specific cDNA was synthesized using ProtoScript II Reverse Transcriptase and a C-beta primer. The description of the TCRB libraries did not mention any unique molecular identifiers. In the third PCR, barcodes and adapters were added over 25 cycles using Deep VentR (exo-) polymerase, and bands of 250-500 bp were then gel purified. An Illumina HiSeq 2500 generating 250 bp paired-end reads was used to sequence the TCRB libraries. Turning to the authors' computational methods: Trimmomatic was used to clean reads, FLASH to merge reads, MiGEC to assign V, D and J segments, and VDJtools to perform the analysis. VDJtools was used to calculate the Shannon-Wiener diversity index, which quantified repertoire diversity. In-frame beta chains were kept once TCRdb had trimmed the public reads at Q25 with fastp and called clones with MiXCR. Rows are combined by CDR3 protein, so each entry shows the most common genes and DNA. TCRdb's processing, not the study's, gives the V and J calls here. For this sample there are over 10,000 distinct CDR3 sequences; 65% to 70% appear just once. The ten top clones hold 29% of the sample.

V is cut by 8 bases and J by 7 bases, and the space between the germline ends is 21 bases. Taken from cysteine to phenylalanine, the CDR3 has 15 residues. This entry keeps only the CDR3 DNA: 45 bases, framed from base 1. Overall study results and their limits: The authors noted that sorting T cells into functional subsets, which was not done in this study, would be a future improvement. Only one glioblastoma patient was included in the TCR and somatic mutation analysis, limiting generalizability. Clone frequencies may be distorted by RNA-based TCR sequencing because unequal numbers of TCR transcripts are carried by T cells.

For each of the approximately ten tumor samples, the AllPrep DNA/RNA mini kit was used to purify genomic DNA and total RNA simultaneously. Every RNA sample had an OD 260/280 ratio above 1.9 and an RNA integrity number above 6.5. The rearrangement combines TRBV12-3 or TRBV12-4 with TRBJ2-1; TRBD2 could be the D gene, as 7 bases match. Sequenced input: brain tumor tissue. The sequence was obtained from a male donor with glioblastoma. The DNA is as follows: TGTGCCAGCGTTACCATGGGGGGGCCTGAGAATGAGCAGTTCTTC. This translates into CASVTMGGPENEQFF.